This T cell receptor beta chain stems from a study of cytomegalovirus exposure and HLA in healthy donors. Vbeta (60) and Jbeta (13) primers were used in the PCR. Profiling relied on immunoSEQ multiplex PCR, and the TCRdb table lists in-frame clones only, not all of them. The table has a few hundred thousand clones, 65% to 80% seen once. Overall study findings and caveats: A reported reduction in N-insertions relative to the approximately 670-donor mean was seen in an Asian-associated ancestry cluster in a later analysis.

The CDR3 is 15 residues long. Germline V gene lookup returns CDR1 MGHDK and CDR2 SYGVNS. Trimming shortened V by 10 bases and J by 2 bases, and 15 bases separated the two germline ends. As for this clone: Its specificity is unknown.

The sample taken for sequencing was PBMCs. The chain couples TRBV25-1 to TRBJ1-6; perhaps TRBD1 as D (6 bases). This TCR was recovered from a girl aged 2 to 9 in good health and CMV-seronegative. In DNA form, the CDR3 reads TGTGCCACCGCGACAGGAGCAACCTATAATTCACCCCTCCACTTT. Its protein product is CATATGATYNSPLHF.